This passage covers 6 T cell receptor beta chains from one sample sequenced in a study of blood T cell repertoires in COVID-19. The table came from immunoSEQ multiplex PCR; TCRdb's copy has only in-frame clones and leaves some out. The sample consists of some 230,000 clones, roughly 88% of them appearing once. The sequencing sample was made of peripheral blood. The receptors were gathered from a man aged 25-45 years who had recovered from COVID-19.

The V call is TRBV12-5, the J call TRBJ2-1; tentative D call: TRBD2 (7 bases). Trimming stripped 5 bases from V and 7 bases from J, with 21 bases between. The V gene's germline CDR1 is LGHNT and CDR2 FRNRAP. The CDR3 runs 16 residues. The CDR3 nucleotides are TGTGCTAGTGGTCCTATTCAGGGAGGGGGGACTAATGAGCAGTTCTTC. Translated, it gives CASGPIQGGGTNEQFF.

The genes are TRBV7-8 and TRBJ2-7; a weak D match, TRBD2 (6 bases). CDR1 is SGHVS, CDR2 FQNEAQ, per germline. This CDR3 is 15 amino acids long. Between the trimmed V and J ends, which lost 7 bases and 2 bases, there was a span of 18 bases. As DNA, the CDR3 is TGTGCCAGCATCGCTGTCTCAGCGGGCCCCTACGAGCAGTACTTC. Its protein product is CASIAVSAGPYEQYF.

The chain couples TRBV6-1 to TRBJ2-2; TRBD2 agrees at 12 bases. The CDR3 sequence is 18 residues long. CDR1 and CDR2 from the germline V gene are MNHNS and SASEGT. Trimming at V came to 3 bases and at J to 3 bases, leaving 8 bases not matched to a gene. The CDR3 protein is CASSDPAWTSGDTGELFF. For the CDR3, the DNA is TGTGCCAGCAGTGACCCAGCATGGACTAGCGGGGACACCGGGGAGCTGTTTTTT.

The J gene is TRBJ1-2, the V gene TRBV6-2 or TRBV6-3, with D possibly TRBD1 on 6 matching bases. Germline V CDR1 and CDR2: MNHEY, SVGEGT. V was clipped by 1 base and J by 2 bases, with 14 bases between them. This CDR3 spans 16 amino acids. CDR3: CASSYFAWGRNYGYTF. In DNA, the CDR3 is TGTGCCAGCAGTTACTTCGCCTGGGGGCGGAACTATGGCTACACCTTC.

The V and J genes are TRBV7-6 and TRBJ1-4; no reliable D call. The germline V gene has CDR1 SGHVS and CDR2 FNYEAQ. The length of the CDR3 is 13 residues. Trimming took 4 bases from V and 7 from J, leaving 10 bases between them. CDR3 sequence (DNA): TGTGCCAGCAGCTCAGAGAGGCGTGAAAAACTGTTTTTT. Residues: CASSSERREKLFF.

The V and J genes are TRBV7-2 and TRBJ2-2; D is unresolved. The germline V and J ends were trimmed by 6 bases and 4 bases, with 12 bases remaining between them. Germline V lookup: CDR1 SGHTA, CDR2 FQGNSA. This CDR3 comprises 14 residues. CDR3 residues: CASSFTASTGELFF. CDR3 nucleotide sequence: TGTGCCAGCAGTTTTACTGCAAGCACCGGGGAGCTGTTTTTT.